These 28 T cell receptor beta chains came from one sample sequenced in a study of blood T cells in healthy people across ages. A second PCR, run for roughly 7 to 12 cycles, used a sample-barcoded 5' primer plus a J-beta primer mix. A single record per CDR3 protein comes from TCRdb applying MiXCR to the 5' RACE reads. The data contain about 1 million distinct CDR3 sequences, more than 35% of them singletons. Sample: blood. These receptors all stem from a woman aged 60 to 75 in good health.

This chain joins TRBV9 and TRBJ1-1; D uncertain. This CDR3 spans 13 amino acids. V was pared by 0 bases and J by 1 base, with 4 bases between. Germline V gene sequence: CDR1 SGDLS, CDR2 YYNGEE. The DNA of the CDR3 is TGTGCCAGCAGCGTAGGAACGAACACTGAAGCTTTCTTT. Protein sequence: CASSVGTNTEAFF.

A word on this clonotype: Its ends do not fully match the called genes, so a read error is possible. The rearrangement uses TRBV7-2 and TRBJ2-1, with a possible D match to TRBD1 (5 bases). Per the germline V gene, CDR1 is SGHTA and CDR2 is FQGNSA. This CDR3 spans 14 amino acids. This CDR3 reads CASSLAQRGNEQLF. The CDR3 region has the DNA TGTGCCAGCAGCTTAGCGCAAAGGGGCAATGAGCAGTTATTC.

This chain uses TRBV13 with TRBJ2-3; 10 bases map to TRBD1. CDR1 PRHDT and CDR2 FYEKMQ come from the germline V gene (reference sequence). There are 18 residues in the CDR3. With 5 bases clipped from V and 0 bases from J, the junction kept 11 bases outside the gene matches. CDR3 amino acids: CASSPGQGPGSSTDTQYF. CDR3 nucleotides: TGTGCCAGCAGCCCGGGACAGGGGCCCGGTTCTAGCACAGATACGCAGTATTTT.

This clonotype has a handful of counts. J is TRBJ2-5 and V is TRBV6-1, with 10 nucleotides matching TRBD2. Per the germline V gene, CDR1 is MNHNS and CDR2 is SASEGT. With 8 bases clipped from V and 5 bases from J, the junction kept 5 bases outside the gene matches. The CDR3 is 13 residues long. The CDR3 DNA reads TGTGCCAGCCGAGGTAGCGGGAGGGAGACCCAGTACTTC. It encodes CASRGSGRETQYF.

The CDR3 protein is CASSVALSSYEQYF. The CDR3 region has the DNA TGTGCCAGCAGCGTCGCCTTAAGCTCCTACGAGCAGTACTTC. This chain connects TRBV9 to TRBJ2-7; no reliable D call. The CDR3 runs 14 residues. V was shortened by 2 bases and J by 0 bases, with 9 bases between the two germline ends. Germline V gene data show CDR1 as SGDLS and CDR2 as YYNGEE.

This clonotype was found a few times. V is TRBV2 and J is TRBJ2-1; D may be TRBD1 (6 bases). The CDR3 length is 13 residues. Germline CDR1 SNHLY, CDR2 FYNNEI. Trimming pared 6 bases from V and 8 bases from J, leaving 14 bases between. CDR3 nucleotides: TGTGCCAGCAGGGGGGACATTTTGGATGAGCAGTTCTTC. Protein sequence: CASRGDILDEQFF.

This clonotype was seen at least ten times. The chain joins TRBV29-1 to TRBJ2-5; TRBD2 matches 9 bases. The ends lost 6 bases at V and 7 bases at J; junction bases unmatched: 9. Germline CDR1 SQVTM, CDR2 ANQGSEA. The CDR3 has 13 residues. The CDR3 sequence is CSVLAGVYGTQYF. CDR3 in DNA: TGCAGCGTCTTAGCGGGAGTTTACGGGACCCAGTACTTC.

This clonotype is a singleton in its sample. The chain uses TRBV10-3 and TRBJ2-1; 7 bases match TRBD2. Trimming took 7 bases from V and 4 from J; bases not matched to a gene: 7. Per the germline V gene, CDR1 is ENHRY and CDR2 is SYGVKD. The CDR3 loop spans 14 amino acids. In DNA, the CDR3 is TGTGCCATCACCAGCGGGACGGGTTACAATGAGCAGTTCTTC. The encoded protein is CAITSGTGYNEQFF.

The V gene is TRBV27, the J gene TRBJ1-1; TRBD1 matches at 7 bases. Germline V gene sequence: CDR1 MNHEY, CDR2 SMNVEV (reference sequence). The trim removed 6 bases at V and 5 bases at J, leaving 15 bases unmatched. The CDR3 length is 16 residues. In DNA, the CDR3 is TGTGCCAGCAGAGGGGGGGGAGGGGGCGGTGGTACTGAAGCTTTCTTT. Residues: CASRGGGGGGGTEAFF.

CDR3 in DNA: TGCGCCAGCAGCTACTCAGGGGTTGCATCCCTCACAGATACGCAGTATTTT. The encoded protein is CASSYSGVASLTDTQYF. The chain employs TRBV5-1 and TRBJ2-3; D might be TRBD1 (6 bases). The CDR3 covers 17 residues. Germline V gene data show CDR1 as SGHRS and CDR2 as YFSETQ. V was trimmed by 3 bases and J by 2 bases, leaving 19 bases between them.

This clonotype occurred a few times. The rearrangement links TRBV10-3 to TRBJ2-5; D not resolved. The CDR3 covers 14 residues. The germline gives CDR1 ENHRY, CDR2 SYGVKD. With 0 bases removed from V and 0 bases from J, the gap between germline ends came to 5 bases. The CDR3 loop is CAISESMYQETQYF. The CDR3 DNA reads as TGTGCCATCAGTGAGTCGATGTACCAAGAGACCCAGTACTTC.

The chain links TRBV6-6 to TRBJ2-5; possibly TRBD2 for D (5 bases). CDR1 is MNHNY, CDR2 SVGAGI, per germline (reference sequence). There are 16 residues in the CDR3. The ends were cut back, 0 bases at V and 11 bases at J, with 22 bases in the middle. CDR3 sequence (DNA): TGTGCCAGCAGTTACTCAGTCGGTCATCCCTCTGGGGAGCAGTACTTC. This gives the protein CASSYSVGHPSGEQYF.

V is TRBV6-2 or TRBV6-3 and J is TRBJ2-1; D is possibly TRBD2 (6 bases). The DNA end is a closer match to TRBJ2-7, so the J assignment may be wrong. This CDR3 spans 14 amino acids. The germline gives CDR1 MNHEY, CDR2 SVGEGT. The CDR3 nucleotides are TGTGCCAGCAGTTATGGCGGGATAGGCTACGAGCAGTACTTC. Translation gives CASSYGGIGYEQYF.

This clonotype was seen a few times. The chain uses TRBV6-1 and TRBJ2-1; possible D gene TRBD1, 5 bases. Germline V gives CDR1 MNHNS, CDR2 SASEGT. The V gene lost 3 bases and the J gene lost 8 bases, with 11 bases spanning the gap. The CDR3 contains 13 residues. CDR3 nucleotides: TGTGCCAGCAGTGAGCCAGGGCCGTATGAGCAGTTCTTC. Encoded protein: CASSEPGPYEQFF.

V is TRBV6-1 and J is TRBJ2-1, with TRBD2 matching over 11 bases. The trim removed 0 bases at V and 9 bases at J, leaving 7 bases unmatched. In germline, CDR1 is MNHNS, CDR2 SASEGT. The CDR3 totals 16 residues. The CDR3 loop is CASSEAGTSGSIEQFF. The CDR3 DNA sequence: TGTGCCAGCAGTGAAGCCGGGACTAGCGGAAGCATTGAGCAGTTCTTC.

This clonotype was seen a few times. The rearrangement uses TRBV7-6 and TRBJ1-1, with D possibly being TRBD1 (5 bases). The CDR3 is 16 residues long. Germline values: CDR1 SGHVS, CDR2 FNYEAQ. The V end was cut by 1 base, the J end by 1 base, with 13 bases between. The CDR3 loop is CASSLGRAGKNTEAFF. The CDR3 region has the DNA TGTGCCAGCAGCTTAGGGCGCGCAGGGAAGAACACTGAAGCTTTCTTT. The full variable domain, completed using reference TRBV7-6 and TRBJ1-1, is GAGVSQSPRYKVTKRGQDVALRCDPISGHVSLYWYRQALGQGPEFLTYFNYEAQQDKSGLPNDRFSAERPEGSISTLTIQRTEQRDSAMYRCASSLGRAGKNTEAFFGQGTRLTVV.

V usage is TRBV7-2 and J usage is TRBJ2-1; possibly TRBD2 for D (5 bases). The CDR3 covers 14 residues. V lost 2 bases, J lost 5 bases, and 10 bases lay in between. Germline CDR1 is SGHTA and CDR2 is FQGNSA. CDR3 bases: TGTGCCAGCAGCTTACTAGTAGCGAACAATGAGCAGTTCTTC. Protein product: CASSLLVANNEQFF.

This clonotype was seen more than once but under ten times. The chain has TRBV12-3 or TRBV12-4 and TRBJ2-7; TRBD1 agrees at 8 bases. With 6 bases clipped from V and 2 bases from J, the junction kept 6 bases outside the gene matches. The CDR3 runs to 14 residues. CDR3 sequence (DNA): TGTGCCAGCAGGCAGACAGGGGAGACCTACGAGCAGTACTTC. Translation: CASRQTGETYEQYF.

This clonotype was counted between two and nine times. This CDR3 reads CASSTSRTGPATNEKLFF. DNA for the CDR3: TGTGCCAGCAGCACTTCTAGGACAGGGCCTGCAACTAATGAAAAACTGTTTTTT. The chain is built from TRBV7-8 and TRBJ1-4; 8 bases match TRBD1. This CDR3 is built from 18 residues. With V trimmed by 5 bases and J by 0 bases, 11 bases remained unmatched. The germline V gene encodes CDR1 SGHVS and CDR2 FQNEAQ.

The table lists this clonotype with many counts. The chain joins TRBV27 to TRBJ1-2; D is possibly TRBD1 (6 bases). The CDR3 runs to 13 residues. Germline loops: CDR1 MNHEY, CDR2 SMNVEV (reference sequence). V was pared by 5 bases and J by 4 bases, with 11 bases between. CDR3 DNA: TGTGCCAGCAGTCCTACAGGGAGCTATGGCTACACCTTC. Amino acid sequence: CASSPTGSYGYTF.

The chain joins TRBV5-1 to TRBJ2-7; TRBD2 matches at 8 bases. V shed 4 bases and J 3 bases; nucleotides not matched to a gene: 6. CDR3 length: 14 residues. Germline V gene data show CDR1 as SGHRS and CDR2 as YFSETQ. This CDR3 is CASSPGTSNYEQYF. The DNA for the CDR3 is TGCGCCAGCAGCCCCGGGACTAGTAACTACGAGCAGTACTTC.

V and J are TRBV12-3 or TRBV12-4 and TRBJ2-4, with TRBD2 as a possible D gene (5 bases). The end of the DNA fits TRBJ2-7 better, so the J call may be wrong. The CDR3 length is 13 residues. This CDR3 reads CASSVIGVYEQYF. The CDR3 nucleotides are TGTGCCAGCAGTGTCATCGGGGTGTACGAGCAGTACTTC.

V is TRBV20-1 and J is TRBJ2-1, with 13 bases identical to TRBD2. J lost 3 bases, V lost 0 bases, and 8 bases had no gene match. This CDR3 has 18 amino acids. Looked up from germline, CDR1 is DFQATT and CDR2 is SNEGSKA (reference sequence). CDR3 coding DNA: TGCAGTGCTAGAGATGAGGCAACTAGCGGGAGGGACTACAATGAGCAGTTCTTC. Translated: CSARDEATSGRDYNEQFF.

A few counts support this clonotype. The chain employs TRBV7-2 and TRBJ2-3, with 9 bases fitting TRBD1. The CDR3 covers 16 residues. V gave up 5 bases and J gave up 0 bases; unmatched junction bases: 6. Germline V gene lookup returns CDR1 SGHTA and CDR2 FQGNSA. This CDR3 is CASSHRQGGSTDTQYF. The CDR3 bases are TGTGCCAGCAGCCATCGACAGGGGGGGAGCACAGATACGCAGTATTTT.

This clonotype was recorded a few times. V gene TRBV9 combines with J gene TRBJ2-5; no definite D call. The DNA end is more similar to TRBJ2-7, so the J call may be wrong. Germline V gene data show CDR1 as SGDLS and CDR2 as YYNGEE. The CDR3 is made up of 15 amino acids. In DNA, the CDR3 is TGTGCCAGCAGCGTAGGTCCTAACTTCTCCTACGAGCAGTACTTC. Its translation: CASSVGPNFSYEQYF.

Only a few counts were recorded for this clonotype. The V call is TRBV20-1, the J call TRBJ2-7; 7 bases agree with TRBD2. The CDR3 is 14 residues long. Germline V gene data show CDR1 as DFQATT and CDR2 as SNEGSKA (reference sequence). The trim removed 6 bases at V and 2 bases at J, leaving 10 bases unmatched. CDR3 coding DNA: TGCAGTGCCCGTCGCGGCGGGGGTCCCTACGAGCAGTACTTC. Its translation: CSARRGGGPYEQYF.

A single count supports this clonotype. The CDR3: CASHSRGLLTNEKLFF. Here the CDR3 DNA reads TGTGCCAGCCACTCCAGGGGGCTACTAACTAATGAAAAACTGTTTTTT. J is TRBJ1-4 and V is TRBV2; 8 nucleotides align to TRBD1. The trim removed 8 bases at V and 1 base at J, leaving 9 bases unmatched. Per the germline V gene, CDR1 is SNHLY and CDR2 is FYNNEI. This CDR3 spans 16 amino acids.

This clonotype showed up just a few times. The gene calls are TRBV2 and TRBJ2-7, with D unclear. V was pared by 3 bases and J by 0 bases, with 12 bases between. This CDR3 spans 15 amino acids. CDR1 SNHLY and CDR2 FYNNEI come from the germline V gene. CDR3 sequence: CASSEQTLSSYEQYF. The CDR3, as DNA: TGTGCCAGCAGTGAGCAGACACTGAGCTCCTACGAGCAGTACTTC.